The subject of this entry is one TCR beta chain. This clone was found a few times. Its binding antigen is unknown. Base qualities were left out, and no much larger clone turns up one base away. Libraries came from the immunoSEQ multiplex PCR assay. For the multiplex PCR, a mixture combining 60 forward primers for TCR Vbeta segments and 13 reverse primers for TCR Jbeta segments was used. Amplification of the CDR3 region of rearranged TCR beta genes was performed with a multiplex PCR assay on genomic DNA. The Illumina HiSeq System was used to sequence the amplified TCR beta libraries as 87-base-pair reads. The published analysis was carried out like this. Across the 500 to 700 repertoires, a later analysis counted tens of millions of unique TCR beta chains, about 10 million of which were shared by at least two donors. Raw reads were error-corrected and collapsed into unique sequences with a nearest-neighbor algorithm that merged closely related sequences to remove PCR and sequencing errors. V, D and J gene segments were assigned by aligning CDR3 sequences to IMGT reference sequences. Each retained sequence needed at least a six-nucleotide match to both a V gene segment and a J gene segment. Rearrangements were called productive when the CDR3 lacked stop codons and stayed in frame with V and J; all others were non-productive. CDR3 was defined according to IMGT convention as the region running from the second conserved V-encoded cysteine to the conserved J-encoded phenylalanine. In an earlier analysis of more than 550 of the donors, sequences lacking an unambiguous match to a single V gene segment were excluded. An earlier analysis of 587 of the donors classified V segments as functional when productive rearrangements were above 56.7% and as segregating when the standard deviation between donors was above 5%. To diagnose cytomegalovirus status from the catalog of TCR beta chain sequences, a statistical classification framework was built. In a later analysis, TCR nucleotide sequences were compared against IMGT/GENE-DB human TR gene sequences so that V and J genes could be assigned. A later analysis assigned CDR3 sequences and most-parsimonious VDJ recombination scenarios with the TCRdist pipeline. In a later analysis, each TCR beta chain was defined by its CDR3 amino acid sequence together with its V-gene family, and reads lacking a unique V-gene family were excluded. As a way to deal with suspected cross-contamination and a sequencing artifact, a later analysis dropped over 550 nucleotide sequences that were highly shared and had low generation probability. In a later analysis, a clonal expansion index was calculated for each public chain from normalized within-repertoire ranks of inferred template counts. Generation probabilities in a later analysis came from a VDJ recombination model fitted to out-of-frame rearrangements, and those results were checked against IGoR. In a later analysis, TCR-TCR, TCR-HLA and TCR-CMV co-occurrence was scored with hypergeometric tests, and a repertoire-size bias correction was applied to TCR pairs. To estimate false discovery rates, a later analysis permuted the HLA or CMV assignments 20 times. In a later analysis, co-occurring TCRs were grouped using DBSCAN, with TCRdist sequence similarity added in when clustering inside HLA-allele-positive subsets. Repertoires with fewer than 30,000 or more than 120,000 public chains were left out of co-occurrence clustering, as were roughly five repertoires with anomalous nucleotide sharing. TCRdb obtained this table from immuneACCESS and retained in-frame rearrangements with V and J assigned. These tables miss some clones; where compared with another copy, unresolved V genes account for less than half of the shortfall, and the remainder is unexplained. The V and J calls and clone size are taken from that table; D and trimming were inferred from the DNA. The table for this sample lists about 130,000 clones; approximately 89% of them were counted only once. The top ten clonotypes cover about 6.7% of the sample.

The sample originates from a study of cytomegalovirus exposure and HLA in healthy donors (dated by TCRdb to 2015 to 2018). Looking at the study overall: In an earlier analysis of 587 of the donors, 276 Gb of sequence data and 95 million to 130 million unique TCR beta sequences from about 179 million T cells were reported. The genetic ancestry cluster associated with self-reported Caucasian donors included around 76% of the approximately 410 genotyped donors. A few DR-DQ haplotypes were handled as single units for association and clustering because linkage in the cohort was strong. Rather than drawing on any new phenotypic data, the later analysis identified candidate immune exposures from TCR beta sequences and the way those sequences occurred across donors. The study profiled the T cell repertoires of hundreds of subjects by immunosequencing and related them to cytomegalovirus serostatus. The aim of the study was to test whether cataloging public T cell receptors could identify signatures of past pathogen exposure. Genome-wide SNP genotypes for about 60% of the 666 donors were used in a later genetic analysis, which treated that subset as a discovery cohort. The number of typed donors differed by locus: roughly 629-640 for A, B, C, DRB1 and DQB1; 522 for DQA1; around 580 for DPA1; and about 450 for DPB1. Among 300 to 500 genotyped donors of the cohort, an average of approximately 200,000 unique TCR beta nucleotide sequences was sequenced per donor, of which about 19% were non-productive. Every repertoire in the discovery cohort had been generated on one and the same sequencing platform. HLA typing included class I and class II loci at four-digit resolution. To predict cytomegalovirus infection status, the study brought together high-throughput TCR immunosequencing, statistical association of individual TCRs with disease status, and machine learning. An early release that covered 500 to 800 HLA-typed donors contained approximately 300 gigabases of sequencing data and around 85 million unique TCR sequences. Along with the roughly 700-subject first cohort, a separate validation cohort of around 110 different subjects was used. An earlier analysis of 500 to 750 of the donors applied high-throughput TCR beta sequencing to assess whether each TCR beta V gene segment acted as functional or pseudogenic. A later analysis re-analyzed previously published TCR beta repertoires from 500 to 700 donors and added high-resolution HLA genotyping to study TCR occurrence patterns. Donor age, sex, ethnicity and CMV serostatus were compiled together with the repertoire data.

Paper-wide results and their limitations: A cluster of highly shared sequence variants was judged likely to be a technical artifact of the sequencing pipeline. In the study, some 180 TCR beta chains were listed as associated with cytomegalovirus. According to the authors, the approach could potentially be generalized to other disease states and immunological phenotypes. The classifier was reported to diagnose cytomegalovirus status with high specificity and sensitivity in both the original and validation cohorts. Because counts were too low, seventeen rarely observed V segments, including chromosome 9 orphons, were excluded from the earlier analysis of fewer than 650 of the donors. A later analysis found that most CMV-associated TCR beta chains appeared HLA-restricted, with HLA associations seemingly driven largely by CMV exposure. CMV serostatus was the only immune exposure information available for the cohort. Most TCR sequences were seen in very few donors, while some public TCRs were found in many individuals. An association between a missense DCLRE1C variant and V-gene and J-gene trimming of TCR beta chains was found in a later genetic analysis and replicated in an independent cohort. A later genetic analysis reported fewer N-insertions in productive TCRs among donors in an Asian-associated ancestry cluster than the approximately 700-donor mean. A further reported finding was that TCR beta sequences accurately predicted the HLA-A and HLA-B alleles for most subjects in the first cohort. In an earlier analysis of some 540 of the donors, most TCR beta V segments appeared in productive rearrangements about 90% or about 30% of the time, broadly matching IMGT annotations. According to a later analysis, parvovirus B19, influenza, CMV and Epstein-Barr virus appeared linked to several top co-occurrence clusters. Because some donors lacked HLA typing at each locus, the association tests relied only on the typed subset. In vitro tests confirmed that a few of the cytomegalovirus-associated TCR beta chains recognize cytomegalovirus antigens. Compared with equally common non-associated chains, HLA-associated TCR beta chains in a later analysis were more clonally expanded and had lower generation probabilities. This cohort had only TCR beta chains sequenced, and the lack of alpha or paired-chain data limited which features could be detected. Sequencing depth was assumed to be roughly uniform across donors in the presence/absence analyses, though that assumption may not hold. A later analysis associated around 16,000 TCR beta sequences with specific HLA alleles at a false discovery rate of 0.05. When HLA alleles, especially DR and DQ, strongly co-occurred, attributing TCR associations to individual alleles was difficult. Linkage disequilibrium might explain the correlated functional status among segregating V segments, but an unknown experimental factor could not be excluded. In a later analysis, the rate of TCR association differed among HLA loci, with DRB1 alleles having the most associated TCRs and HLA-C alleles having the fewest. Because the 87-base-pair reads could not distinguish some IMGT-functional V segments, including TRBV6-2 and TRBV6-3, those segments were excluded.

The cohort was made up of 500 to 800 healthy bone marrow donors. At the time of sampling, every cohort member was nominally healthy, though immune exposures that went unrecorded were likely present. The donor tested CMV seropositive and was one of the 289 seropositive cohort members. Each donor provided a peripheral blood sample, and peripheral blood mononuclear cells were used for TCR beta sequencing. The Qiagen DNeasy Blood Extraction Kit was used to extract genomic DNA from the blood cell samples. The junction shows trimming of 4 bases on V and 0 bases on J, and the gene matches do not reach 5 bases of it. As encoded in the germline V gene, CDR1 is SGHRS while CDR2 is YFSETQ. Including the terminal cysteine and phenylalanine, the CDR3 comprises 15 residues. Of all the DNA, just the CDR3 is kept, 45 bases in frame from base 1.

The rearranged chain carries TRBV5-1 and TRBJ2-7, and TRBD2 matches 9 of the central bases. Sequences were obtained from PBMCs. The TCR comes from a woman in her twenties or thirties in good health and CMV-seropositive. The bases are TGCGCCAGCAGCGTCGGGACTAGCCCCTCCTACGAGCAGTACTTC. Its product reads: CASSVGTSPSYEQYF. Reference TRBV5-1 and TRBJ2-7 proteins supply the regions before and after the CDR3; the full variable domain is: KAGVTQTPRYLIKTRGQQVTLSCSPISGHRSVSWYQQTPGQGLQFLFEYFSETQRNKGNFPGRFSGRQFSNSRSEMNVSTLELGDSALYLCASSVGTSPSYEQYFGPGTRLTVT.